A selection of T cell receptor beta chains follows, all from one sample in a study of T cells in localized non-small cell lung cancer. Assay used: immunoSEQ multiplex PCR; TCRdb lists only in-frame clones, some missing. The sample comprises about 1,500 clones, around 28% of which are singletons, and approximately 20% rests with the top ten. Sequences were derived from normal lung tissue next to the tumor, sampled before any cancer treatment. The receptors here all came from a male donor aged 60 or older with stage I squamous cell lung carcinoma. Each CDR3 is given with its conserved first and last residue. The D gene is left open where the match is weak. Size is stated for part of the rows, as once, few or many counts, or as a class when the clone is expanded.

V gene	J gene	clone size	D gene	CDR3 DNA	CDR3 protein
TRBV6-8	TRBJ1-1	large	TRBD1	TGTGCCAGCAGTTCACCCTTGACAGGGTCGAACACTGAAGCTTTCTTT	CASSSPLTGSNTEAFF
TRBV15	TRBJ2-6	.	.	TGTGCCACCAGCAGAGACGGGGGATCCGGGGCCAACGTCCTGACTTTC	CATSRDGGSGANVLTF
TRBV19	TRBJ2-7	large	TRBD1	TGTGCCAGTAGTGGGACAGGGGGGATCTACGAGCAGTACTTC	CASSGTGGIYEQYF
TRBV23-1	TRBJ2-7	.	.	TGCGCCAGCAGCTTGCCCAGCTCCTACGAGCAGTACTTC	CASSLPSSYEQYF
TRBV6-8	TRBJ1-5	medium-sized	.	TGTGCCAGCATGGCACAGATAAATCAGCCCCAGCATTTT	CASMAQINQPQHF
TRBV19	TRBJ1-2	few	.	TGTGCCAGTACTACTACCCTCGGGGGAGGACGGGGCTACACCTTC	CASTTTLGGGRGYTF
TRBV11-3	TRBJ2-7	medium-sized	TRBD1	TGTGCCAGCAGCTTGTGGGGACAGGGGGCGCGTGAGCAGTACTTC	CASSLWGQGAREQYF
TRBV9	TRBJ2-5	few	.	TGTGCCAGCAGCAGCAACTGGGGGGATGCACAAGAGACCCAGTACTTC	CASSSNWGDAQETQYF
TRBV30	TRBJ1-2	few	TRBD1	TGTGCCTGGCTGATGGACAGGGATAACTATGGCTACACCTTC	CAWLMDRDNYGYTF
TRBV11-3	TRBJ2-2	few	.	TGTGCCAGCAGCTTAGAGACAGAGGGCGGGGAGCTGTTTTTT	CASSLETEGGELFF
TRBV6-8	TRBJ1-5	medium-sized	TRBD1	TGTGCCAGCAGCCCGGGGACAGGGGGCAATCAGCCCCAGCATTTT	CASSPGTGGNQPQHF
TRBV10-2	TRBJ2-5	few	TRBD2	TGCGCCAGCAGTGAGGTGGCGGGAGGGCCTCGGCCCCAGTACTTC	CASSEVAGGPRPQYF
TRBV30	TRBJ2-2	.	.	TGTGCCTGGAGTCTGACTAGAGGTGGCACCGGGGAGCTGTTTTTT	CAWSLTRGGTGELFF
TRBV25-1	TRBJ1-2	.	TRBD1	TGTGCCAGCAGTCCTTCGACAGGGATGGGCTATGGCTACACCTTC	CASSPSTGMGYGYTF
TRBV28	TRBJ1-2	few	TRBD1	TGTGCCAGTAAACCCGGACAGGGACGGACTAGGGACTATGGCTACACCTTC	CASKPGQGRTRDYGYTF
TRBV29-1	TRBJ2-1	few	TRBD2	TGCAGCGTTGTTTGGGAGGGCGCCGGCAATGAGCAGTTCTTC	CSVVWEGAGNEQFF
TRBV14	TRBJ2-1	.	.	TGTGCCAGCAGCCCGATGACTACCTTGAGCTCCTACAATGAGCAGTTCTTC	CASSPMTTLSSYNEQFF
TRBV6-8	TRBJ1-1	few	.	TGTGCCAGCCGACTCGAGGGGGGAACTGAAGCTTTCTTT	CASRLEGGTEAFF
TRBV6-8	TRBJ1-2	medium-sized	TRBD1	TGTGCCAGCAGTGACACCCCACAGGGGGCTTGGTCTGGCTACACCTTC	CASSDTPQGAWSGYTF
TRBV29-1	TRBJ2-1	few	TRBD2	TGCAGCGTTGTAGGACTAGCGGGGAGGGGTGAGCAGTTCTTC	CSVVGLAGRGEQFF
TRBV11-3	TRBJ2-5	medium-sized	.	TGTGCCAGCAACCCAAGGGGGAGACAAGAGACCCAGTACTTC	CASNPRGRQETQYF
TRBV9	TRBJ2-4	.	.	TGTGCCAGCAGCCCGAGGCTTCCGAACATTCAGTACTTC	CASSPRLPNIQYF
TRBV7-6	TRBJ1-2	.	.	TGTGCCAGCAGCCTAAAGGGAGTAGCTAACTATGGCTACACCTTC	CASSLKGVANYGYTF
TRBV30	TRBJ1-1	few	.	TGTGCCTGGAGTCCCGGAGGGTCTGAAGCTTTCTTT	CAWSPGGSEAFF